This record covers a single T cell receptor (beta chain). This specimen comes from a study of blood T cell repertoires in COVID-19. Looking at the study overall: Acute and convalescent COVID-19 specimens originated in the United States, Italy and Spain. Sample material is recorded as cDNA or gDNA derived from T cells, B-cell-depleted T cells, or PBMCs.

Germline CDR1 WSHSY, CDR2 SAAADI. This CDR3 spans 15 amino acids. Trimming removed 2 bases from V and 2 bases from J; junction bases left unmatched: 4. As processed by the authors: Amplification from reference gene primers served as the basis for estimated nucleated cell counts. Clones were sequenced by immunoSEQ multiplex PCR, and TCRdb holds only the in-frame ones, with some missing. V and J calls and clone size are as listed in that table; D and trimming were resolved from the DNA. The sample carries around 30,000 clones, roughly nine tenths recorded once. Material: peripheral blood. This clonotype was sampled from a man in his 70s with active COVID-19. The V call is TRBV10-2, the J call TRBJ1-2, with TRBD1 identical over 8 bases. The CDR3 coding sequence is TGCGCCAGCAGTGAGACGGACAGGGTCAACTATGGCTACACCTTC. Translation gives CASSETDRVNYGYTF.